The rows below give T cell receptor beta chains drawn from one sample of a study of blood T cell repertoires in COVID-19. The table came from immunoSEQ multiplex PCR; TCRdb's copy has only in-frame clones and leaves some out. The sample carries roughly 200,000 clones, about 88% recorded once. Input material: peripheral blood. The receptors come from a woman between 50 and 59 years old with COVID-19, enrolled during active disease. The conserved cysteine and the conserved F or W are not part of the CDR3 here.

TRBV9,ASSVGATAHSEAF
TRBV11-3,ASSLSAGQQETQY
TRBV5-6,ASSFAGISYGYT
TRBV30,AWSVNRGNSPLH
TRBV21-1,ASSIPYSGGVPNEQF
TRBV9,ASSPRGGRSSNEKLF
TRBV15,ATSLQSWEAF
TRBV5-6,ASGGAYEQY
TRBV21-1,ASSDHLSEGLRVNTEAF
TRBV5-1,ASSSRLAGNTDTQY
TRBV6-5,ASSYEGLNSPLH
TRBV7-9,ASSPRTGQGGAYNEQF
TRBV19,ASNPTGQRTEAF
TRBV3-1/TRBV3-2,ASSQGQGSGPQH
TRBV10-1,ANSALRTGDYEQY
TRBV10-1,ASSESRGIEAF
TRBV4-1,ASSQDTIGRGEKLF
TRBV19,ASNQANIQY
TRBV2,ASSEVTGTSGGRTDTQY
TRBV5-1,ASSLGGTSGTRTDTQY
TRBV6-5,ASSSVNTEAF
TRBV9,ASSLGNRFSGNTIY
TRBV24-1,ATSVEIQETQY
TRBV20-1,SVPRGTEAF
TRBV18,ASSRNRGANEKLF
TRBV6-5,ASSYGGETGELF
TRBV6-5,ASSRTGNSNQPQH
TRBV7-9,ASSHSNWRNNSPLH
TRBV18,ASSPQGISGNTIY
TRBV12-5,ASGLVRGLHNSPLH
TRBV12-3/TRBV12-4,ASSRFSVETQY
TRBV27,ASSSGRGNNSPLH
TRBV19,ASSPQGLNTEAF
TRBV9,ASSSGLYEQY
TRBV3-1/TRBV3-2,ASSQALAGGRGPDTQY
TRBV28,ASSLRVMGGYT
TRBV11-2,ASSLGAGALYEQY
TRBV3-1/TRBV3-2,ASSQDLRGVNEQF
TRBV5-1,ASQRTDSTDTQY
TRBV25-1,ASSLTGFEQY
TRBV15,ATSPAEAGGREQF
TRBV4-2,ASSQDRQGDHYNEQF
TRBV11-3,ASSLIGGDYEQY
TRBV5-4,ASSWGGTGIAGELF
TRBV5-5,ASSFSLAGGNTGELF
TRBV7-2,ASSSITGFQETQY
TRBV7-9,ASSPGQGDQPQH
TRBV3-1/TRBV3-2,ASRRTGGGSYNEQF
TRBV7-9,ASSLQVGLEAF
TRBV11-3,ASSTDRRSPLH
TRBV9,ASSSKGYNEQF
TRBV7-2,ASSSRDYTEAF
TRBV28,ASSPGGYGYT
TRBV14,ASSGQGMD
TRBV12-5,ASGLVLGTSGPHYNEQF
TRBV5-6,ASSLGRGKDGYT
TRBV27,ASSFGTGWNSPLH
TRBV19,ASSIGAAGMNTEAF
TRBV21-1,ASSKFWSSNQPQH